This section outlines one TCR beta chain sequence together with its context. The data belong to a study of blood T cell repertoires in COVID-19. Whole-study context: Acute-phase and convalescent COVID-19 samples originated in the United States, Italy and Spain.

Libraries were prepared by immunoSEQ multiplex PCR; TCRdb keeps only in-frame clonotypes and omits some of them. The table shows some 80,000 clones, with 70% to 90% occurring only once. The V gene end was trimmed by 2 bases and the J gene end by 5 bases; junction bases not matched to a gene: 6. This CDR3 has 15 amino acids. CDR1 and CDR2 from the germline V gene are MNHNS and SASEGT. This receptor was obtained from a man aged 80 or over with active or convalescent COVID-19. The rearrangement uses TRBV6-1 and TRBJ2-1; 7 bases are shared with TRBD2. The sequenced sample consisted of peripheral blood. This CDR3 reads CASSETGLRNNEQFF. In nucleotides, the CDR3 is TGTGCCAGCAGTGAAACGGGACTAAGGAACAATGAGCAGTTCTTC.